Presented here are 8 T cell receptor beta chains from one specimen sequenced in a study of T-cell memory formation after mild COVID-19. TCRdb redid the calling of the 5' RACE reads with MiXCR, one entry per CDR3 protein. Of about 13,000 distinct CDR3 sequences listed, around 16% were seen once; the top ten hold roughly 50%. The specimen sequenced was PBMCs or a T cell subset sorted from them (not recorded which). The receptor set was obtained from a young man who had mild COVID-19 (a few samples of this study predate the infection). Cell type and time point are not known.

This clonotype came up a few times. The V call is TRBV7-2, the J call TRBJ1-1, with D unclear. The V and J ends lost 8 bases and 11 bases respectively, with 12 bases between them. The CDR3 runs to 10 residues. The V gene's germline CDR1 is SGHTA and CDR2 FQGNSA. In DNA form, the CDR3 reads TGTGCCAGCGGGCGGTTGGGGGCTTTCTTT. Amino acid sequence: CASGRLGAFF.

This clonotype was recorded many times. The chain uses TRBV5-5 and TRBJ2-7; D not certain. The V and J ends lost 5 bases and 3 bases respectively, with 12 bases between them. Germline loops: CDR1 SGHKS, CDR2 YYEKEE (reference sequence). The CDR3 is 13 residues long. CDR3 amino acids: CASSYGPIYEQYF. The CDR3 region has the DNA TGTGCCAGCAGTTACGGGCCCATCTACGAGCAGTACTTC.

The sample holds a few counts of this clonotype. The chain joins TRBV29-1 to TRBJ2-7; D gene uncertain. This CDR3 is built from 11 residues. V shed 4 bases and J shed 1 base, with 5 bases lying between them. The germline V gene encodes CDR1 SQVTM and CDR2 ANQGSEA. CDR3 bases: TGCAGCGTTGCAAATTCCTACGAGCAGTACTTC. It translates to CSVANSYEQYF.

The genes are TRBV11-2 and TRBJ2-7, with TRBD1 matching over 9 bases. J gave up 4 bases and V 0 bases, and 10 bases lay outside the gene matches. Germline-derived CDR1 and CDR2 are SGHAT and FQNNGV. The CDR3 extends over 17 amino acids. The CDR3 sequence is CASSLESPATGGYEQYF. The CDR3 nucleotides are TGTGCCAGCAGCTTAGAGTCTCCGGCGACAGGGGGATACGAGCAGTACTTC.

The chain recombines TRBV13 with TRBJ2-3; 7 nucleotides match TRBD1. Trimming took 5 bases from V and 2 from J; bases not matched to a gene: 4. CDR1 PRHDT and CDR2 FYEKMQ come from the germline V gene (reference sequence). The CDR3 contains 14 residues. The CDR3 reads CASSTDRATDTQYF. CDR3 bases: TGTGCCAGCAGCACCGACAGGGCCACAGATACGCAGTATTTT.

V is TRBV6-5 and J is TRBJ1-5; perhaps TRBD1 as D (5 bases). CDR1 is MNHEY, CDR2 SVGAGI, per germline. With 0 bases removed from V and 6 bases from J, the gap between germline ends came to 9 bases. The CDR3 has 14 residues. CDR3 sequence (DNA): TGTGCCAGCAGTTACTCGGGGGGGGGTCAGCCCCAGCATTTT. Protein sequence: CASSYSGGGQPQHF.

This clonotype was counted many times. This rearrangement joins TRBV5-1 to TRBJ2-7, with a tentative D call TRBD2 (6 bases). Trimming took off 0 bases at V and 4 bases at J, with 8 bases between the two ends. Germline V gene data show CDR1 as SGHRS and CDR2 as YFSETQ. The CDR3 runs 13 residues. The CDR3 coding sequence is TGCGCCAGCAGCTTGGAAGGGAGGTACGAGCAGTACTTC. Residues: CASSLEGRYEQYF.

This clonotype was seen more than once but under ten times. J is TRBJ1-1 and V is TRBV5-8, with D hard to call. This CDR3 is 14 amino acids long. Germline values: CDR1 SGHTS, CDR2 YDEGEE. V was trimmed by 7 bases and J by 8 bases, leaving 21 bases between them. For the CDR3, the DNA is TGTGCCAGCTGGTCTGGATTTCGGTACGTGGAAGCTTTCTTT. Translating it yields CASWSGFRYVEAFF.